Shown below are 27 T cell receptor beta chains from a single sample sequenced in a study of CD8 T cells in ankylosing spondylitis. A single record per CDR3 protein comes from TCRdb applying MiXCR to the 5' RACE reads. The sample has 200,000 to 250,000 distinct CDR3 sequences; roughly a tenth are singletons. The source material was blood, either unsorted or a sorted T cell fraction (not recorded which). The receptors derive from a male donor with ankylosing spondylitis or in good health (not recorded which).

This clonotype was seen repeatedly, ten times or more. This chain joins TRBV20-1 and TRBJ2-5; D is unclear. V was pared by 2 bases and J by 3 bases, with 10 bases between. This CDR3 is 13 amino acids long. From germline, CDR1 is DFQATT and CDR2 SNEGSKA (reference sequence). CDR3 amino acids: CSARPLGKETQYF. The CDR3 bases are TGCAGTGCTAGACCGCTGGGGAAAGAGACCCAGTACTTC.

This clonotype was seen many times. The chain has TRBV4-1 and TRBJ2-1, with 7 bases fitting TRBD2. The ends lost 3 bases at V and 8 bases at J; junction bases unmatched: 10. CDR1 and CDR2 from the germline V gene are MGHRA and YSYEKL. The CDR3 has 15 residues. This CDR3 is CASSQPAAGIHEQFF. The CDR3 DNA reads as TGCGCCAGCAGCCAGCCAGCAGCGGGAATCCATGAGCAGTTCTTC.

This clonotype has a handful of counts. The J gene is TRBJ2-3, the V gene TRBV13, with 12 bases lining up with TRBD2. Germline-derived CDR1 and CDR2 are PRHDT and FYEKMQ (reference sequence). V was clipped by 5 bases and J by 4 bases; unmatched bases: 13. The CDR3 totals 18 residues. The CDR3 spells CASSQLAGGPKGADTQYF. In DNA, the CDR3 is TGTGCCAGCAGCCAACTAGCGGGGGGACCCAAGGGGGCAGATACGCAGTATTTT.

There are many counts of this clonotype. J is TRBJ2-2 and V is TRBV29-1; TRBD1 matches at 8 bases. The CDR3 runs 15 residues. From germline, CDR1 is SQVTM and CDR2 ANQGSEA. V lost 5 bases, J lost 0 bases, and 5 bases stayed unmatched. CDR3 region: CSVRQGSANTGELFF. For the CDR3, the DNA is TGCAGCGTTCGACAGGGGTCCGCGAACACCGGGGAGCTGTTTTTT.

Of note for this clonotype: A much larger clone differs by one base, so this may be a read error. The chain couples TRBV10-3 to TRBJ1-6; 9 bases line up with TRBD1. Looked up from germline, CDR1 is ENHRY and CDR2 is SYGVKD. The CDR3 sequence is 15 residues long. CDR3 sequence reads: CGITGGTGKGSPLHF. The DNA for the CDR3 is TGTGGCATCACCGGGGGGACAGGGAAAGGTTCACCCCTCCACTTT.

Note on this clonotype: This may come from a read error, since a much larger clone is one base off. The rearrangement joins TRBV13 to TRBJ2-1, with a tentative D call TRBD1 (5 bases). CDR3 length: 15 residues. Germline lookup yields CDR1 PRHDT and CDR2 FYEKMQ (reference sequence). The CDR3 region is CVSSSSQDLYNEQFF. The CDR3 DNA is TGTGTCAGCAGCTCTTCACAGGACCTCTACAATGAGCAGTTCTTC.

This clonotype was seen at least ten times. As DNA, the CDR3 is TGTGCCAGCAGCCTGACAGGGGGGCTAGCCAAAAACATTCAGTACTTC. It yields the protein CASSLTGGLAKNIQYF. V and J are TRBV7-9 and TRBJ2-4; 9 nucleotides agree with TRBD1. V was clipped by 5 bases and J by 0 bases; unmatched bases: 5. From germline, CDR1 is SEHNR and CDR2 FQNEAQ (reference sequence). The CDR3 contains 16 residues.

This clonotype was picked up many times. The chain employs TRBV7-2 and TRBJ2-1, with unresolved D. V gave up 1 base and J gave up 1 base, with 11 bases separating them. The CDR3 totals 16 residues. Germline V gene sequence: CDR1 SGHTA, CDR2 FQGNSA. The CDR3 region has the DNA TGTGCCAGCAGCTTAGAGGGCTTAGGGTCCTACAATGAGCAGTTCTTC. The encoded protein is CASSLEGLGSYNEQFF.

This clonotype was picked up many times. CDR3 region: CASSQVGQSPDEAFF. The CDR3 nucleotides are TGCGCCAGCAGCCAAGTTGGTCAATCCCCCGATGAAGCTTTCTTT. The rearrangement links TRBV4-1 to TRBJ1-1; D remains ambiguous. Trimming shortened V by 1 base and J by 7 bases, and 16 bases separated the two germline ends. This CDR3 contains 15 residues. Looked up from germline, CDR1 is MGHRA and CDR2 is YSYEKL.

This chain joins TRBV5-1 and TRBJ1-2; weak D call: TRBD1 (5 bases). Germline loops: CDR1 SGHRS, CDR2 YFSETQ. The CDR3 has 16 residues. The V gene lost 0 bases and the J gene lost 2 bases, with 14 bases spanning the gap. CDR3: CASSLAQGNTNYGYTF. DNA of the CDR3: TGCGCCAGCAGCTTGGCGCAGGGAAATACCAACTATGGCTACACCTTC.

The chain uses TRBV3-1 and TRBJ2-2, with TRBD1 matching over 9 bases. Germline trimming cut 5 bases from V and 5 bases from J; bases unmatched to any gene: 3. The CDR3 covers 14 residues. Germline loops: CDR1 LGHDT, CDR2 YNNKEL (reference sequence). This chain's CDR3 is CASSFGTGTGELFF. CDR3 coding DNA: TGTGCCAGCAGCTTTGGGACAGGGACCGGGGAGCTGTTTTTT.

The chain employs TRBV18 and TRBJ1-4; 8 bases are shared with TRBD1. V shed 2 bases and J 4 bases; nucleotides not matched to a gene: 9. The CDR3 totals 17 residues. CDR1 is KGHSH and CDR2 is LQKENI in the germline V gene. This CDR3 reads CASSPKATGVLNEKLFF. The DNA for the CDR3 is TGTGCCAGCTCACCAAAAGCGACAGGGGTCCTTAATGAAAAACTGTTTTTT.

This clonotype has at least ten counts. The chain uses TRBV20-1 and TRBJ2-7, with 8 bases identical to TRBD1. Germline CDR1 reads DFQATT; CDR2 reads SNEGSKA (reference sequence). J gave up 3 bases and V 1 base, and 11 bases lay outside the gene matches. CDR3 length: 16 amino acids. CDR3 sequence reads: CSARVPAGGFRYEQYF. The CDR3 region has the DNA TGCAGTGCTAGAGTACCCGCAGGGGGCTTCCGCTACGAGCAGTACTTC.

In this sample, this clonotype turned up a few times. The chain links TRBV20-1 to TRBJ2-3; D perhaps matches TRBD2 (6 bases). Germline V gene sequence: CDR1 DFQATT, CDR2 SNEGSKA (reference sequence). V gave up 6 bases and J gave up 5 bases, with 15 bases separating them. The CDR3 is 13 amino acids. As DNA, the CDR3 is TGCAGTGCCACTCTAGCGACACAAGATACGCAGTATTTT. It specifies CSATLATQDTQYF.

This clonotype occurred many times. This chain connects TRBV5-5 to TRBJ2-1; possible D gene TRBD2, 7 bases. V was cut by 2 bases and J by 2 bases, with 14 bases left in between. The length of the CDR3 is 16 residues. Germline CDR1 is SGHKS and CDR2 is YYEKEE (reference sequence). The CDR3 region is CASSLGGRDPYNEQFF. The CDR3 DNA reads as TGTGCCAGCAGCTTAGGGGGGAGGGACCCCTACAATGAGCAGTTCTTC.

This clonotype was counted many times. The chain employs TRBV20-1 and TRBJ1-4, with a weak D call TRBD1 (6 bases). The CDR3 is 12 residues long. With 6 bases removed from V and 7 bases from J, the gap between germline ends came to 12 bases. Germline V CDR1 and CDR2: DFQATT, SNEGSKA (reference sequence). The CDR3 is CSAPRGTEKLFF. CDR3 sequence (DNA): TGCAGTGCACCCAGGGGAACTGAAAAACTGTTTTTT.

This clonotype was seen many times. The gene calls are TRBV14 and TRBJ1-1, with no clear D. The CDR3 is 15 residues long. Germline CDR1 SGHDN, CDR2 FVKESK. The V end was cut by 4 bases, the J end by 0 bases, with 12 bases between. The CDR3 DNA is TGTGCCAGCAGCCCCTGGGGTAATCTGAACACTGAAGCTTTCTTT. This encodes CASSPWGNLNTEAFF.

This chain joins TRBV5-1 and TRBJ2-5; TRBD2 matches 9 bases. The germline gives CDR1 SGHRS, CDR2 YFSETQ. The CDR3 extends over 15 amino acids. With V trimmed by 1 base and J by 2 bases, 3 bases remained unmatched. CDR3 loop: CASSLFAGGQETQYF. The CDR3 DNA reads TGCGCCAGCAGCTTGTTTGCGGGGGGGCAAGAGACCCAGTACTTC. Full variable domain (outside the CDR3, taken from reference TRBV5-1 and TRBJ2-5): KAGVTQTPRYLIKTRGQQVTLSCSPISGHRSVSWYQQTPGQGLQFLFEYFSETQRNKGNFPGRFSGRQFSNSRSEMNVSTLELGDSALYLCASSLFAGGQETQYFGPGTRLLVL.

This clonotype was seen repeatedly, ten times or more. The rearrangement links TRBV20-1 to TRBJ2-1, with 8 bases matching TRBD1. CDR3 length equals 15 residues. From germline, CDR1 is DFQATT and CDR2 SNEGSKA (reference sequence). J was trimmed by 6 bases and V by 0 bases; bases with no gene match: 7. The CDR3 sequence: CSAREPDRVGNEQFF. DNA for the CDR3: TGCAGTGCTAGAGAGCCGGACAGGGTCGGCAATGAGCAGTTCTTC.

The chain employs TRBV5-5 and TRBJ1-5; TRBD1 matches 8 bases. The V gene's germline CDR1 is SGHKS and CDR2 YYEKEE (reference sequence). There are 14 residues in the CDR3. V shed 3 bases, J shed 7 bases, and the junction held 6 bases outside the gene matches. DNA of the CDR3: TGTGCCAGCAGCTCTTCAGGGGGCCGACAGCCCCAGCATTTT. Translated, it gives CASSSSGGRQPQHF.

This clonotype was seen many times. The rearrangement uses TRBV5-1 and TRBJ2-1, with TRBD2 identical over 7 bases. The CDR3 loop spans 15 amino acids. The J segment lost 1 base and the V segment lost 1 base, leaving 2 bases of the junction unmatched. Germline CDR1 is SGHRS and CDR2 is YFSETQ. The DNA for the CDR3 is TGCGCCAGCAGCTTGCAGCGGGGTTCCTACAATGAGCAGTTCTTC. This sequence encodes CASSLQRGSYNEQFF.

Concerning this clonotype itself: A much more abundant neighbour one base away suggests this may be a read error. The CDR3, as DNA: TGCGCCAGCAACATCGGCAGTGACACTGAAGCTTTCTTT. This codes for CASNIGSDTEAFF. The chain uses TRBV5-1 and TRBJ1-1; D gene ambiguous. This CDR3 is 13 amino acids long. V dropped 6 bases and J dropped 3 bases, with 12 bases sitting between them. The germline V gene has CDR1 SGHRS and CDR2 YFSETQ.

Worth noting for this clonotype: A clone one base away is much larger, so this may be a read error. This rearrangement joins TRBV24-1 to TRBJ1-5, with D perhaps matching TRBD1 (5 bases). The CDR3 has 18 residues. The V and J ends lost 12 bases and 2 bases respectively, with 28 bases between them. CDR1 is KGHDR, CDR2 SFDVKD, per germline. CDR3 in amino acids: CAAPRRLLPSGGNQPQHF. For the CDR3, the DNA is TGTGCCGCCCCAAGGAGGCTACTACCATCGGGGGGCAATCAGCCCCAGCATTTT.

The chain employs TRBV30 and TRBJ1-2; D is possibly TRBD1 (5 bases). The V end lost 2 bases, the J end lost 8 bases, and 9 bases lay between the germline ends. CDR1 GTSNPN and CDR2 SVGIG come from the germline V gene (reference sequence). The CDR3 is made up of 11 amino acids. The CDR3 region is CAWSRGDGYTF. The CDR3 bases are TGTGCCTGGAGTAGGGGTGACGGCTACACCTTC.

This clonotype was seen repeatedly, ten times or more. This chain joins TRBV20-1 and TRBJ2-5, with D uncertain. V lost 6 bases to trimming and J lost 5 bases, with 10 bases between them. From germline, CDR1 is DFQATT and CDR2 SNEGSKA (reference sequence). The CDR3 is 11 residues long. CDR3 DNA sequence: TGCAGTGCCCCGTCGTGGGAGACCCAGTACTTC. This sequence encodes CSAPSWETQYF.

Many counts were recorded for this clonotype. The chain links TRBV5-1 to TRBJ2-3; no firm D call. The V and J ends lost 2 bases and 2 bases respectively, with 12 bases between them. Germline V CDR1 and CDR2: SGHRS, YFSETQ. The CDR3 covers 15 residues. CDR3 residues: CASSFPSKDTDTQYF. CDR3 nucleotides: TGCGCCAGCAGCTTCCCCAGTAAAGACACAGATACGCAGTATTTT.

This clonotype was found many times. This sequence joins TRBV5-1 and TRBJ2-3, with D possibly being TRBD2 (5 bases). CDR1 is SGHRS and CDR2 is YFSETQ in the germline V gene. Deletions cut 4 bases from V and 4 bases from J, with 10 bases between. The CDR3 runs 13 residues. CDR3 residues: CASSPPDSDTQYF. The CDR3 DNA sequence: TGCGCCAGCAGCCCTCCGGACTCAGATACGCAGTATTTT. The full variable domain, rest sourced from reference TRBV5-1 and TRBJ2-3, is KAGVTQTPRYLIKTRGQQVTLSCSPISGHRSVSWYQQTPGQGLQFLFEYFSETQRNKGNFPGRFSGRQFSNSRSEMNVSTLELGDSALYLCASSPPDSDTQYFGPGTRLTVL.